The 30 T cell receptor beta chains listed next were all sequenced from one sample in a study of T cell responses to AZD1222 COVID-19 vaccine. Clones were sequenced by immunoSEQ multiplex PCR, and TCRdb holds only the in-frame ones, with some missing. The sample holds 150,000 to 200,000 clones, 85% to 95% seen once. The sequencing here drew on peripheral blood, taken on day 0 of AZD1222 vaccination. These receptors were taken from an adult in good health.

The J gene is TRBJ1-3, the V gene TRBV19, with TRBD1 matching over 8 bases. The CDR3 consists of 16 residues. The V segment lost 6 bases and the J segment 0 bases; nucleotides outside the gene matches: 7. Per the germline V gene, CDR1 is LNHDA and CDR2 is SQIVND (reference sequence). CDR3 sequence reads: CASSKTGQVSGNTIYF. The CDR3 DNA reads as TGTGCCAGTAGCAAAACGGGACAGGTCTCTGGAAACACCATATATTTT.

This chain joins TRBV2 and TRBJ1-3; D is undetermined. This CDR3 is built from 13 residues. The germline V and J ends were trimmed by 4 bases and 4 bases, with 8 bases remaining between them. Germline V gives CDR1 SNHLY, CDR2 FYNNEI. The CDR3 nucleotides are TGTGCCAGCAGTGTTGTCGGGGGAAACACCATATATTTT. Its translation: CASSVVGGNTIYF.

The chain couples TRBV27 to TRBJ2-7; D ambiguous. V lost 1 base, J lost 2 bases, and 6 bases lay in between. Germline CDR1 reads MNHEY; CDR2 reads SMNVEV (reference sequence). CDR3 length: 13 amino acids. This chain's CDR3 is CASSLYFPYEQYF. The DNA of the CDR3 is TGTGCCAGCAGTTTATACTTCCCCTACGAGCAGTACTTC.

This clone was counted a single time. The rearrangement joins TRBV16 to TRBJ2-7; D may correspond to TRBD1 or TRBD2 (5 bases each). The V and J ends lost 1 base and 2 bases respectively, with 18 bases between them. CDR1 and CDR2 (germline): KGHSY, FQNENV. This CDR3 spans 17 amino acids. The CDR3 loop reads CASSQYLFGTDTYEQYF. The DNA for the CDR3 is TGTGCCAGCAGCCAATACCTTTTTGGGACGGATACCTACGAGCAGTACTTC.

The chain links TRBV7-8 to TRBJ1-2, with D possibly TRBD1 on 6 matching bases. The CDR3 has 14 amino acids. The V and J ends lost 5 bases and 4 bases respectively, with 14 bases between them. CDR1 is SGHVS, CDR2 FQNEAQ, per germline. The CDR3 DNA is TGTGCCAGCAGCCGGGACACCGGCGGCTATGGCTACACCTTC. It yields the protein CASSRDTGGYGYTF.

The chain couples TRBV4-2 to TRBJ2-7, with TRBD2 as a possible D gene (6 bases). The V gene's germline CDR1 is LGHNA and CDR2 YNFKEQ. The V and J ends lost 0 bases and 1 base respectively, with 13 bases between them. CDR3 length: 16 residues. Here the CDR3 reads CASSQESSGTSYEQYF. The CDR3, as DNA: TGTGCCAGCAGCCAAGAGAGTAGCGGAACGTCCTACGAGCAGTACTTC.

The chain joins TRBV2 to TRBJ1-1; perhaps TRBD1 as D (5 bases). Germline V gives CDR1 SNHLY, CDR2 FYNNEI. V was cut by 5 bases and J by 6 bases, with 13 bases left in between. The CDR3 runs to 13 residues. The CDR3, as DNA: TGTGCCAGCAGTTTCAGGGAAACATCTGAAGCTTTCTTT. Its translation: CASSFRETSEAFF. The full variable domain, in which reference TRBV2 and TRBJ1-1 provide the parts outside the CDR3, is EPEVTQTPSHQVTQMGQEVILRCVPISNHLYFYWYRQILGQKVEFLVSFYNNEISEKSEIFDDQFSVERPDGSNFTLKIRSTKLEDSAMYFCASSFRETSEAFFGQGTRLTVV.

V and J are TRBV9 and TRBJ2-2; D remains unclear. The CDR3 is 14 residues long. CDR1 is SGDLS, CDR2 YYNGEE, per germline. V lost 0 bases, J lost 1 base, and 4 bases lay in between. The CDR3 DNA is TGTGCCAGCAGCGTAGTGGGGAACACCGGGGAGCTGTTTTTT. It yields the protein CASSVVGNTGELFF.

The chain joins TRBV3-1 (or the pseudogene TRBV3-2) to TRBJ2-2; TRBD2 agrees at 9 bases. J lost 4 bases, V lost 1 base, and 1 base had no gene match. CDR3 length: 15 amino acids. The germline V gene encodes CDR1 LGHDT and CDR2 YNNKEL (reference sequence). The CDR3 region is CASSQGGLATGELFF. CDR3 DNA sequence: TGTGCCAGCAGCCAAGGGGGACTAGCCACCGGGGAGCTGTTTTTT.

This rearrangement joins TRBV25-1 to TRBJ1-1; D not certain. V dropped 5 bases and J dropped 5 bases, with 9 bases sitting between them. Germline loops: CDR1 MGHDK, CDR2 SYGVNS. The CDR3 sequence is 12 residues long. CDR3 nucleotides: TGTGCCAGCAGTTGGGGTAGGACTGAAGCTTTCTTT. Translated, it gives CASSWGRTEAFF.

CDR3: CASTRGGGNEQFF. CDR3 nucleotides: TGTGCCAGCACTCGCGGGGGGGGCAATGAGCAGTTCTTC. The rearrangement joins TRBV6-6 to TRBJ2-1; 9 positions agree with TRBD2. Germline V gene sequence: CDR1 MNHNY, CDR2 SVGAGI (reference sequence). The CDR3 totals 13 residues. V lost 7 bases and J lost 6; bases outside the gene matches: 4.

This sequence joins TRBV6-5 and TRBJ1-1; TRBD1 agrees at 7 bases. The CDR3 contains 15 residues. CDR1 MNHEY and CDR2 SVGAGI come from the germline V gene. V shed 6 bases, J shed 5 bases, and the junction held 12 bases outside the gene matches. CDR3 amino acids: CASSHQGEPYTEAFF. Here the CDR3 DNA reads TGTGCCAGCAGCCACCAGGGGGAACCGTATACTGAAGCTTTCTTT.

The chain couples TRBV5-1 to TRBJ2-3, with TRBD1 matching 11 bases. The CDR3 extends over 16 amino acids. Per the germline V gene, CDR1 is SGHRS and CDR2 is YFSETQ. J lost 4 bases, V lost 3 bases, and 7 bases had no gene match. CDR3 sequence reads: CASSSDRGLVADTQYF. In DNA form, the CDR3 reads TGCGCCAGCAGCTCGGACAGGGGGCTCGTCGCAGATACGCAGTATTTT.

V usage is TRBV5-1 and J usage is TRBJ1-5; 7 bases align to TRBD1. CDR3 length: 15 amino acids. Germline V gene data show CDR1 as SGHRS and CDR2 as YFSETQ. Losses at the gene ends were 4 bases for V and 2 bases for J; bases not matched to a gene: 6. The CDR3 DNA reads TGCGCCAGCAGCCTACAGGGGCTGCGCAATCAGCCCCAGCATTTT. Translation: CASSLQGLRNQPQHF. Supplemented by reference TRBV5-1 and TRBJ1-5, the full variable domain reads KAGVTQTPRYLIKTRGQQVTLSCSPISGHRSVSWYQQTPGQGLQFLFEYFSETQRNKGNFPGRFSGRQFSNSRSEMNVSTLELGDSALYLCASSLQGLRNQPQHFGDGTRLSIL.

This chain links TRBV19 with TRBJ2-2; D remains unclear. CDR1 is LNHDA, CDR2 SQIVND, per germline (reference sequence). The CDR3 totals 20 residues. V dropped 0 bases and J dropped 5 bases, with 25 bases sitting between them. The CDR3 DNA sequence: TGTGCCAGTAGTATAGAATTTGGACCACGGACGGGCTATGTTACCGGGGAGCTGTTTTTT. Residues: CASSIEFGPRTGYVTGELFF.

The chain employs TRBV5-5 and TRBJ1-4, with TRBD1 matching over 9 bases. Germline trimming cut 0 bases from V and 8 bases from J; bases unmatched to any gene: 20. The CDR3 consists of 20 residues. Germline V CDR1 and CDR2: SGHKS, YYEKEE (reference sequence). The CDR3 reads CASSLDFGDRASSYKEKLFF. DNA for the CDR3: TGTGCCAGCAGCTTGGACTTTGGGGACAGGGCCTCCAGCTACAAAGAAAAACTGTTTTTT.

The V and J genes are TRBV4-1 and TRBJ2-1; D may be TRBD2 (6 bases). The CDR3 sequence is 17 residues long. Between the trimmed V and J ends, which lost 5 bases and 1 base, there was a span of 18 bases. The germline gives CDR1 MGHRA, CDR2 YSYEKL. CDR3 amino acids: CASSVYIVAESYNEQFF. The CDR3 nucleotides are TGCGCCAGCAGCGTATATATAGTAGCGGAGTCCTACAATGAGCAGTTCTTC.

The rearrangement links TRBV18 to TRBJ2-1, with D unclear. V lost 3 bases, J lost 2 bases, and 11 bases lay in between. Germline V lookup: CDR1 KGHSH, CDR2 LQKENI. The CDR3 is 15 amino acids. CDR3 sequence (DNA): TGTGCCAGCTCACCTACCGGAGAGCCCTACAATGAGCAGTTCTTC. Its translation: CASSPTGEPYNEQFF.

On this clone itself: Other DNA sequences within the sample encode an identical CDR3. This chain connects TRBV9 to TRBJ2-3; TRBD2 agrees at 7 bases. CDR1 SGDLS and CDR2 YYNGEE come from the germline V gene. This CDR3 is 15 amino acids long. V lost 0 bases, J lost 3 bases, and 4 bases stayed unmatched. CDR3 residues: CASSVVGGGTDTQYF. As DNA, the CDR3 is TGTGCCAGCAGCGTAGTGGGGGGAGGGACAGATACGCAGTATTTT.

This chain connects TRBV2 to TRBJ1-5; no firm D call. Per the germline V gene, CDR1 is SNHLY and CDR2 is FYNNEI. The length of the CDR3 is 14 residues. The V end lost 2 bases, the J end lost 3 bases, and 8 bases lay between the germline ends. CDR3 region: CASSERTVNQPQHF. In DNA form, the CDR3 reads TGTGCCAGCAGTGAACGTACGGTCAATCAGCCCCAGCATTTT.

In this sample, this clone turned up once. In DNA form, the CDR3 reads TGTGCTAGTGGTTTAGGGACAGGATCGCTTTCCCGGTTCTTC. This codes for CASGLGTGSLSRFF. The V and J genes are TRBV12-5 and TRBJ2-1; 8 positions agree with TRBD1. Unmatched junction bases numbered 13, after V lost 3 bases and J lost 15 bases. The CDR3 is made up of 14 amino acids. CDR1 and CDR2 (germline): LGHNT, FRNRAP.

This chain joins TRBV7-7 and TRBJ1-1, with 9 positions matching TRBD1. This CDR3 spans 13 amino acids. The J segment lost 4 bases and the V segment lost 10 bases, leaving 7 bases of the junction unmatched. Germline values: CDR1 SSHAT, CDR2 FNYEAQ (reference sequence). CDR3 sequence: CATLTGGGTEAFF. In DNA form, the CDR3 reads TGTGCCACCCTGACAGGGGGAGGCACTGAAGCTTTCTTT.

The rearrangement uses TRBV6-8 and TRBJ1-5; possible D gene TRBD1, 6 bases. Deletions cut 0 bases from V and 2 bases from J, with 20 bases between. The CDR3 has 19 residues. CDR1 and CDR2 (germline): MNHGY, SAAAGT. The CDR3 region has the DNA TGTGCCAGCAGTTACTCGAGAGCAGGGGTTTATAGGGGCAATCAGCCCCAGCATTTT. This sequence encodes CASSYSRAGVYRGNQPQHF.

The J gene is TRBJ1-1, the V gene TRBV10-1; D call uncertain. V was pared by 3 bases and J by 2 bases, with 10 bases between. CDR3 length: 14 amino acids. CDR1 and CDR2 (germline): WNHNN, SYGVQD (reference sequence). The CDR3 nucleotides are TGCGCCAGCAGTGATCGCCCCCGCAACACTGAAGCTTTCTTT. Translated, it gives CASSDRPRNTEAFF.

J is TRBJ2-1 and V is TRBV3-1 (or the pseudogene TRBV3-2); maybe TRBD1 (5 bases). Germline-derived CDR1 and CDR2 are LGHDT and YNNKEL (reference sequence). The V end was cut by 0 bases, the J end by 12 bases, with 24 bases between. The CDR3 spans 17 residues. CDR3 region: CASSQDAGYFSSSGQFF. CDR3 sequence (DNA): TGTGCCAGCAGCCAAGATGCAGGGTACTTTAGTAGTTCAGGGCAGTTCTTC.

The rearrangement joins TRBV19 to TRBJ2-3; TRBD2 matches 12 bases. The CDR3 length is 16 residues. V was pared by 6 bases and J by 4 bases, with 8 bases of the junction left unmatched. Germline lookup yields CDR1 LNHDA and CDR2 SQIVND (reference sequence). The chain's CDR3 is CASRTSGSSYADTQYF. In DNA form, the CDR3 reads TGTGCCAGTAGGACTAGCGGGAGTAGTTACGCAGATACGCAGTATTTT. Based on the CDR3 plus reference TRBV19 and TRBJ2-3, the full variable domain is DGGITQSPKYLFRKEGQNVTLSCEQNLNHDAMYWYRQDPGQGLRLIYYSQIVNDFQKGDIAEGYSVSREKKESFPLTVTSAQKNPTAFYLCASRTSGSSYADTQYFGPGTRLTVL.

The chain employs TRBV3-1 (or the pseudogene TRBV3-2) and TRBJ2-2; D gene unclear. V was shortened by 6 bases and J by 4 bases, with 15 bases between the two germline ends. The CDR3 is 15 residues long. Per germline, CDR1 LGHDT and CDR2 YNNKEL (reference sequence). CDR3 amino acids: CASSLMLVRTGELFF. The CDR3 nucleotides read TGTGCCAGCAGTCTGATGCTGGTACGCACCGGGGAGCTGTTTTTT.

This clone was recorded only once. The rearrangement uses TRBV5-4 and TRBJ1-1; TRBD1 agrees at 7 bases. The CDR3 totals 14 residues. Germline values: CDR1 SGHNT, CDR2 YYREEE (reference sequence). V was pared by 3 bases and J by 3 bases, with 5 bases of the junction left unmatched. The CDR3 sequence is CASSSTGFDTEAFF. The CDR3 bases are TGTGCCAGCAGCTCGACAGGGTTTGACACTGAAGCTTTCTTT.

Written as DNA, the CDR3 is TGTGCCAGCAGCCAGGGGGGGAGAGCCTACAATGAGCAGTTCTTC. This sequence encodes CASSQGGRAYNEQFF. The chain employs TRBV2 and TRBJ2-1; D tentatively reads TRBD1 or TRBD2 (7 bases each). CDR3 length equals 15 residues. The ends were cut back, 6 bases at V and 2 bases at J, with 14 bases in the middle. Germline CDR1 and CDR2: SNHLY and FYNNEI.

This sequence joins TRBV3-1 (or the pseudogene TRBV3-2) and TRBJ1-5; D gene unclear. CDR3 size: 15 residues. V gave up 0 bases and J gave up 1 base, with 7 bases separating them. Germline assignment: CDR1 LGHDT and CDR2 YNNKEL (reference sequence). This CDR3 reads CASSQDTTSNQPQHF. The CDR3 nucleotides are TGTGCCAGCAGCCAAGATACCACCAGCAATCAGCCCCAGCATTTT.